Each of the 8 T cell receptor beta chains below was sequenced from the same sample in a study of blood T cell repertoires in COVID-19. Some clones are missing from TCRdb's copy, which holds only in-frame ones; the method was immunoSEQ multiplex PCR. The sample consists of around 99,000 clones, roughly 84% of them appearing once. Sequencing was performed on peripheral blood. The source of these receptors is a woman aged 45-60 years with acute or convalescent COVID-19.

The V call is TRBV11-2, the J call TRBJ1-1, with D perhaps matching TRBD1 (6 bases). This CDR3 is built from 15 residues. Germline V gene sequence: CDR1 SGHAT, CDR2 FQNNGV. Between the trimmed V and J ends, which lost 3 bases and 0 bases, there was a span of 11 bases. CDR3: CASSFRTEMNTEAFF. The CDR3 DNA sequence: TGTGCCAGCAGCTTCCGGACAGAGATGAACACTGAAGCTTTCTTT.

The genes are TRBV5-6 and TRBJ1-4, with no clear D. V was trimmed by 1 base and J by 4 bases, leaving 8 bases between them. This CDR3 spans 14 amino acids. Germline loops: CDR1 SGHDT, CDR2 YYEEEE. CDR3 residues: CASSLLQSNEKLFF. CDR3 DNA sequence: TGTGCCAGCAGCTTGTTACAGAGTAATGAAAAACTGTTTTTT. Variable domain in full (rest from reference TRBV5-6 and TRBJ1-4): DAGVTQSPTHLIKTRGQQVTLRCSPKSGHDTVSWYQQALGQGPQFIFQYYEEEERQRGNFPDRFSGHQFPNYSSELNVNALLLGDSALYLCASSLLQSNEKLFFGSGTQLSVL.

This chain links TRBV6-5 with TRBJ2-7; TRBD2 matches at 13 bases. Germline-derived CDR1 and CDR2 are MNHEY and SVGAGI. CDR3 length: 15 amino acids. CDR3 sequence: CASSSRTSGGVDLLV. The CDR3 DNA follows: TGTGCCAGCAGTTCCCGGACTAGCGGGGGTGTCGATTTACTGGTC.

V and J are TRBV6-1 and TRBJ2-5, with D unresolved. The CDR3 totals 13 residues. CDR1 is MNHNS and CDR2 is SASEGT in the germline V gene. Trimming took 1 base from V and 5 from J, leaving 8 bases between them. CDR3 protein: CASSEVLRETQYF. CDR3 sequence (DNA): TGTGCCAGCAGTGAAGTCCTTCGTGAGACCCAGTACTTC.

V gene TRBV11-2 combines with J gene TRBJ1-1; D may be TRBD1 (6 bases). Germline V gene lookup returns CDR1 SGHAT and CDR2 FQNNGV. With 1 base removed from V and 2 bases from J, the gap between germline ends came to 8 bases. The CDR3 has 14 residues. CDR3 loop: CASSLGGRNTEAFF. As DNA, the CDR3 is TGTGCCAGCAGCTTAGGGGGGCGAAACACTGAAGCTTTCTTT.

J is TRBJ1-1 and V is TRBV5-4; 7 bases agree with TRBD1. The CDR3 consists of 15 residues. Germline lookup yields CDR1 SGHNT and CDR2 YYREEE (reference sequence). V dropped 2 bases and J dropped 1; count of bases not matched to a gene: 5. CDR3 amino acids: CASSLPNRGNTEAFF. Here the CDR3 DNA reads TGTGCCAGCAGCTTACCTAACAGGGGGAACACTGAAGCTTTCTTT.

The rearrangement links TRBV30 to TRBJ1-5; D gene ambiguous. Germline V gene sequence: CDR1 GTSNPN, CDR2 SVGIG (reference sequence). This CDR3 contains 16 residues. Trimming cost V 5 bases and J 2 bases, with 19 bases left between them. CDR3 coding DNA: TGTGCCTGGCCCGACTACAGTAGCCTAGGCAATCAGCCCCAGCATTTT. It yields the protein CAWPDYSSLGNQPQHF. The full variable domain, its missing parts supplied by reference TRBV30 and TRBJ1-5, is SQTIHQWPATLVQPVGSPLSLECTVEGTSNPNLYWYRQAAGRGLQLLFYSVGIGQISSEVPQNLSASRPQDRQFILSSKKLLLSDSGFYLCAWPDYSSLGNQPQHFGDGTRLSIL.

The V gene is TRBV20-1, the J gene TRBJ1-2, with D tentatively TRBD1 (6 bases). CDR1 is DFQATT, CDR2 SNEGSKA, per germline (reference sequence). The CDR3 totals 11 residues. CDR3 in DNA: TGCATCCCGGACAGTTCGTATGGCTACACCTTC. Translation gives CIPDSSYGYTF.